Following are 16 T cell receptor beta chains from one sample sequenced in a study of Graves' ophthalmopathy and Graves' hyperthyroidism. Beta-chain TCR CDR3 regions were amplified from RNA transcripts. HTBI primers served in a first-round RT-PCR, which a second-round multiplex PCR followed. TCRdb called the multiplex PCR reads again in MiXCR, with one record for every CDR3 protein. The table has about 220,000 distinct CDR3 sequences, 20% to 25% seen once. Sequenced: peripheral blood. These receptors were collected from a woman aged 45-60 years with Graves' ophthalmopathy.

The rearrangement uses TRBV10-3 and TRBJ1-3, with D unresolved. This CDR3 comprises 17 residues. The germline V gene encodes CDR1 ENHRY and CDR2 SYGVKD. The germline V and J ends were trimmed by 0 bases and 4 bases, with 16 bases remaining between them. CDR3 nucleotide sequence: TGTGCCATCAGTGAGTCGTGGGGATCGGCGGCGGGAAACACCATATATTTT. This sequence encodes CAISESWGSAAGNTIYF.

In its sample, this clonotype was seen a few times. The rearrangement joins TRBV20-1 to TRBJ2-5; D assignment may be TRBD1 or TRBD2 (5 bases each). The CDR3 sequence is 14 residues long. Between the trimmed V and J ends, which lost 3 bases and 1 base, there was a span of 12 bases. Germline V gene lookup returns CDR1 DFQATT and CDR2 SNEGSKA (reference sequence). CDR3 nucleotides: TGCAGTGCTAGGTCCGGGACCTTCCAAGAGACCCAGTACTTC. Protein: CSARSGTFQETQYF.

This clonotype was seen repeatedly, ten times or more. The chain employs TRBV20-1 and TRBJ2-7; the match to TRBD2 covers 7 bases. The CDR3 is 13 residues long. CDR1 and CDR2 (germline): DFQATT, SNEGSKA (reference sequence). V was pared by 5 bases and J by 2 bases, with 6 bases of the junction left unmatched. The CDR3 loop reads CSAGRGGPYEQYF. CDR3 sequence (DNA): TGCAGTGCTGGCCGCGGGGGACCCTACGAGCAGTACTTC.

This clonotype was counted at least ten times. V gene TRBV7-6 combines with J gene TRBJ2-2, with TRBD2 identical over 8 bases. Trimming cost V 2 bases and J 6 bases; bases outside gene matches: 8. Germline V CDR1 and CDR2: SGHVS, FNYEAQ. The CDR3 is made up of 16 amino acids. CDR3 residues: CASSLFSGTLAGELFF. DNA for the CDR3: TGTGCCAGCAGCTTATTTAGCGGGACGTTGGCCGGGGAGCTGTTTTTT.

This clonotype came up a few times. The CDR3 sequence is CATSGPRANQPQHF. CDR3 nucleotide sequence: TGTGCCACCAGTGGGCCCAGGGCAAATCAGCCCCAGCATTTT. The chain combines TRBV24-1 with TRBJ1-5, with a tentative D call TRBD1 (5 bases). The V and J ends lost 5 bases and 4 bases respectively, with 11 bases between them. Germline V gives CDR1 KGHDR, CDR2 SFDVKD. The CDR3 has 14 amino acids.

This clonotype was counted many times. CDR3 DNA: TGTGCCAGCAGTTTGGGGCCAGGGAGTAATTCACCCCTCCACTTT. Translation: CASSLGPGSNSPLHF. The V and J genes are TRBV28 and TRBJ1-6; a possible D gene is TRBD1 (5 bases). Trimming pared 3 bases from V and 6 bases from J, leaving 12 bases between. The germline V gene encodes CDR1 MDHEN and CDR2 SYDVKM. This CDR3 region has 15 residues.

This clonotype was counted many times. This rearrangement joins TRBV12-3 or TRBV12-4 to TRBJ2-7, with 10 bases fitting TRBD1. The CDR3 is 15 amino acids. Trimming removed 5 bases from V and 4 bases from J; junction bases left unmatched: 8. CDR3 DNA: TGTGCCAGCAGTACCCCGGGACAGGGGATGTACGAGCAGTACTTC. Translating gives CASSTPGQGMYEQYF.

This clonotype has a count of ten or more. This chain links TRBV6-4 with TRBJ2-2; 12 nucleotides agree with TRBD2. From germline, CDR1 is MRHNA and CDR2 SNTAGT. V lost 5 bases, J lost 1 base, and 5 bases stayed unmatched. This CDR3 spans 17 amino acids. The CDR3: CASSRLAGVGNTGELFF. As DNA, the CDR3 is TGTGCCAGCAGTAGACTAGCGGGAGTTGGGAACACCGGGGAGCTGTTTTTT.

On this clonotype itself: One end of the junction is discordant with germline, which a read error may explain. The J gene is TRBJ2-5, the V gene TRBV7-2; 9 bases map to TRBD1. CDR1 is SGHTA, CDR2 FQGNSA, per germline. The CDR3 has 14 amino acids. In DNA form, the CDR3 reads TGTGCCAGCAGACGGGACAGGGCGGGGGAGACGCAGTACTTC. Encoded protein: CASRRDRAGETQYF.

This clonotype was found many times. This chain uses TRBV2 with TRBJ1-6; 9 nucleotides match TRBD1. Germline assignment: CDR1 SNHLY and CDR2 FYNNEI. Trimming cost V 7 bases and J 9 bases; bases outside gene matches: 4. The CDR3 contains 13 residues. CDR3 residues: CASKGQGISPLHF. CDR3 nucleotide sequence: TGTGCCAGCAAGGGACAGGGAATTTCACCCCTCCACTTT.

This clonotype was detected a few times. V usage is TRBV2 and J usage is TRBJ1-2; 7 nucleotides align to TRBD1. V lost 6 bases and J lost 3; bases outside the gene matches: 4. This CDR3 is 13 amino acids long. Looked up from germline, CDR1 is SNHLY and CDR2 is FYNNEI. The CDR3 DNA sequence: TGTGCCAGCAGAGACACAGGGGACTATGGCTACACCTTC. Encoded protein: CASRDTGDYGYTF.

This clonotype was seen a few times. The chain is built from TRBV30 and TRBJ2-5; D remains ambiguous. This CDR3 contains 14 residues. The V end was cut by 2 bases, the J end by 5 bases, with 15 bases between. Germline assignment: CDR1 GTSNPN and CDR2 SVGIG (reference sequence). The CDR3 DNA follows: TGTGCCTGGAGTCAAAAGACACAATTTGAGACCCAGTACTTC. This encodes CAWSQKTQFETQYF.

In this sample, this clonotype turned up many times. The chain links TRBV6-1 to TRBJ2-7, with 9 bases fitting TRBD2. From germline, CDR1 is MNHNS and CDR2 SASEGT. V lost 6 bases and J lost 6; bases outside the gene matches: 9. The CDR3 totals 14 residues. In nucleotides, the CDR3 is TGTGCCAGCAGAGGGGGCGGGAGGGCCTCCGAGCAGTACTTC. Translating gives CASRGGGRASEQYF.

The chain uses TRBV11-2 and TRBJ2-2, with TRBD2 identical over 9 bases. Germline assignment: CDR1 SGHAT and CDR2 FQNNGV. The CDR3 totals 18 residues. V lost 5 bases to trimming and J lost 3 bases; unmatched junction nucleotides: 13. DNA for the CDR3: TGTGCCAGCAGCCCGATAGACGGCGGGAGGGCGTACACCGGGGAGCTGTTTTTT. Translated: CASSPIDGGRAYTGELFF.

Ten or more counts support this clonotype. V gene TRBV13 combines with J gene TRBJ1-1; D uncertain. Germline V gene lookup returns CDR1 PRHDT and CDR2 FYEKMQ (reference sequence). V shed 5 bases and J shed 3 bases, with 10 bases lying between them. The CDR3 has 13 amino acids. CDR3 loop: CASSANVYTEAFF. As DNA, the CDR3 is TGTGCCAGCAGCGCGAATGTTTACACTGAAGCTTTCTTT. The entire variable domain, with the rest obtained from reference TRBV13 and TRBJ1-1, is as follows: AAGVIQSPRHLIKEKRETATLKCYPIPRHDTVYWYQQGPGQDPQFLISFYEKMQSDKGSIPDRFSAQQFSDYHSELNMSSLELGDSALYFCASSANVYTEAFFGQGTRLTVV.

This chain connects TRBV9 to TRBJ2-5, with D possibly TRBD2 on 5 matching bases. The length of the CDR3 is 15 residues. In germline, CDR1 is SGDLS, CDR2 YYNGEE. The ends were cut back, 3 bases at V and 3 bases at J, with 15 bases in the middle. The CDR3 region is CASSALGNYEETQYF. CDR3 sequence (DNA): TGTGCCAGCAGCGCACTAGGAAATTACGAAGAGACCCAGTACTTC.